One and the same sample provided the 23 T cell receptor beta chains below, sequenced in a study of Graves' ophthalmopathy and Graves' hyperthyroidism. From RNA, the CDR3 regions of TCR beta chains were amplified and sequenced. After a first-round RT-PCR with HTBI primers, a second-round multiplex PCR was run. TCRdb called the multiplex PCR reads again in MiXCR, with one record for every CDR3 protein. Of hundreds of thousands of distinct CDR3 sequences listed, about 24% are singletons. The sequenced material came from peripheral blood. Receptors were obtained from a woman under 30 with stable Graves' hyperthyroidism. Some clones in this sample may be carry-over from other donors' samples.

The chain is built from TRBV5-1 and TRBJ2-2, with 8 bases identical to TRBD1. Germline V gene sequence: CDR1 SGHRS, CDR2 YFSETQ. The CDR3 is made up of 15 amino acids. J gave up 4 bases and V 5 bases, and 7 bases lay outside the gene matches. The CDR3 reads CASSTGGRGTGELFF. The DNA of the CDR3 is TGCGCCAGCAGTACAGGGGGTCGCGGCACCGGGGAGCTGTTTTTT.

This clonotype was seen a handful of times. J is TRBJ1-2 and V is TRBV7-2; D remains unclear. This CDR3 is 13 amino acids long. CDR1 is SGHTA and CDR2 is FQGNSA in the germline V gene. Trimming removed 5 bases from V and 8 bases from J, with 15 bases in between. CDR3 coding DNA: TGTGCCAGCAGCGAAGAGGCGGTTAGGGGCTACACCTTC. As protein: CASSEEAVRGYTF.

The chain combines TRBV6-1 with TRBJ2-5, with TRBD2 matching 10 bases. Germline lookup yields CDR1 MNHNS and CDR2 SASEGT. The ends lost 6 bases at V and 1 base at J; junction bases unmatched: 2. The CDR3 is 14 amino acids. CDR3 sequence (DNA): TGTGCCAGCAGGCGGACTAGCGGCCAAGAGACCCAGTACTTC. This encodes CASRRTSGQETQYF.

This clonotype was counted ten times or more. The chain links TRBV6-1 to TRBJ2-2; D gene uncertain. There are 13 residues in the CDR3. V was clipped by 2 bases and J by 3 bases, with 4 bases between them. Germline loops: CDR1 MNHNS, CDR2 SASEGT. The CDR3 here is CASSEIDTGELFF. CDR3 DNA sequence: TGTGCCAGCAGTGAAATCGACACCGGGGAGCTGTTTTTT.

The chain employs TRBV28 and TRBJ1-1, with 9 bases fitting TRBD1. J was trimmed by 3 bases and V by 4 bases; bases with no gene match: 12. The CDR3 sequence is 17 residues long. In germline, CDR1 is MDHEN, CDR2 SYDVKM. This CDR3 is CASSWANRGLLDTEAFF. The CDR3 coding sequence is TGTGCCAGCAGTTGGGCGAACAGGGGGCTGCTCGACACTGAAGCTTTCTTT.

This clonotype has at least ten counts. The chain links TRBV2 to TRBJ2-5; tentatively, D is TRBD2 (5 bases). There are 17 residues in the CDR3. Germline loops: CDR1 SNHLY, CDR2 FYNNEI. Trimming shortened V by 3 bases and J by 1 base, and 18 bases separated the two germline ends. CDR3: CASSDSSQRGGQETQYF. The CDR3 DNA is TGTGCCAGCAGTGATTCATCCCAGCGAGGAGGCCAAGAGACCCAGTACTTC. Together with reference TRBV2 and TRBJ2-5, the CDR3 gives the full variable domain: EPEVTQTPSHQVTQMGQEVILRCVPISNHLYFYWYRQILGQKVEFLVSFYNNEISEKSEIFDDQFSVERPDGSNFTLKIRSTKLEDSAMYFCASSDSSQRGGQETQYFGPGTRLLVL.

Ten or more counts support this clonotype. The chain links TRBV29-1 to TRBJ1-2; no firm D call. The CDR3 totals 11 residues. The germline V and J ends were trimmed by 4 bases and 6 bases, with 9 bases remaining between them. The germline V gene has CDR1 SQVTM and CDR2 ANQGSEA. CDR3 sequence reads: CSVVGSHGYTF. The CDR3 nucleotides read TGCAGCGTTGTGGGTTCCCATGGCTACACCTTC.

This clonotype came up many times. The rearrangement joins TRBV27 to TRBJ2-2; a possible D gene is TRBD1 (6 bases). Germline V gene data show CDR1 as MNHEY and CDR2 as SMNVEV (reference sequence). CDR3 size: 14 residues. Trimming removed 6 bases from V and 4 bases from J, with 12 bases in between. The CDR3 loop is CASSWTVITGELFF. In DNA, the CDR3 is TGTGCCAGCAGCTGGACAGTAATCACCGGGGAGCTGTTTTTT.

The sample holds many counts of this clonotype. This chain links TRBV12-3 or TRBV12-4 with TRBJ1-5; D remains ambiguous. V lost 2 bases to trimming and J lost 3 bases, with 14 bases between them. This CDR3 region has 16 residues. The CDR3 DNA sequence: TGTGCCAGCAGTTTAATTCCAGGTGGTTTCAATCAGCCCCAGCATTTT. It specifies CASSLIPGGFNQPQHF.

This clonotype was recorded many times. This chain connects TRBV27 to TRBJ1-5; unclear D gene. The germline CDR1 and CDR2 sequences are MNHEY and SMNVEV (reference sequence). The CDR3 extends over 14 amino acids. Between the trimmed V and J ends, which lost 3 bases and 4 bases, there was a span of 10 bases. Here the CDR3 DNA reads TGTGCCAGCAGTTTTGCCAGTCGAAATCAGCCCCAGCATTTT. It encodes CASSFASRNQPQHF.

The rearrangement uses TRBV11-3 and TRBJ2-2, with TRBD1 matching 9 bases. V trimming: 5 bases; J trimming: 8 bases; junction bases outside the gene matches: 9. Germline V CDR1 and CDR2: SGHNT, YENEEA. The CDR3 covers 15 residues. CDR3 coding DNA: TGTGCCAGCAGCCCGTACAGGGGGCGGTTTGGGGAGCTGTTTTTT. It translates to CASSPYRGRFGELFF.

Ten or more counts support this clonotype. The chain combines TRBV12-5 with TRBJ1-1; TRBD1 is a possible D gene (5 bases). Germline assignment: CDR1 LGHNT and CDR2 FRNRAP. With 6 bases removed from V and 11 bases from J, the gap between germline ends came to 16 bases. CDR3 size: 12 residues. The CDR3 protein is CASGPTGRVAFF. Here the CDR3 DNA reads TGTGCTAGTGGCCCTACAGGTCGCGTGGCTTTCTTT.

There are many counts of this clonotype. This rearrangement joins TRBV10-3 to TRBJ1-2, with TRBD1 identical over 8 bases. CDR1 ENHRY and CDR2 SYGVKD come from the germline V gene. The CDR3 is 12 residues long. After removal of 10 bases from V and 4 bases from J, the junction contained 5 bases not matched to a gene. CDR3 amino acids: CATSGGAYGYTF. Here the CDR3 DNA reads TGTGCCACTTCAGGGGGCGCCTATGGCTACACCTTC.

Note on this clonotype: Lacking the conserved final phenylalanine or tryptophan, this CDR3 likely reflects a read error. The chain carries TRBV20-1 and TRBJ1-2; D gene unclear. Deletions cut 1 base from V and 4 bases from J, with 7 bases between. Looked up from germline, CDR1 is DFQATT and CDR2 is SNEGSKA (reference sequence). The length of the CDR3 is 12 residues. The CDR3 DNA reads TGCAGTGCTAGAGCGCGGACCTATGGCTACACCCTC. This sequence encodes CSARARTYGYTL.

This clonotype has a count of ten or more. This rearrangement joins TRBV10-1 to TRBJ2-2; 7 bases fit TRBD2. Germline V lookup: CDR1 WNHNN, CDR2 SYGVQD (reference sequence). CDR3 length equals 13 residues. V lost 6 bases to trimming and J lost 6 bases; unmatched junction nucleotides: 4. CDR3 sequence: CASSLAVSGELFF. In nucleotides, the CDR3 is TGCGCCAGCAGCCTAGCGGTATCCGGGGAGCTGTTTTTT.

This chain connects TRBV29-1 to TRBJ2-5, with 8 positions matching TRBD1. The V gene end was trimmed by 7 bases and the J gene end by 1 base; junction bases not matched to a gene: 2. Per the germline V gene, CDR1 is SQVTM and CDR2 is ANQGSEA. The CDR3 is 12 amino acids. The CDR3 is CSEQGVQETQYF. The CDR3 bases are TGCAGCGAACAGGGGGTCCAAGAGACCCAGTACTTC.

This clonotype appeared many times. This chain's CDR3 is CASSPLGEDQPQHF. The CDR3, as DNA: TGCGCCAGCAGCCCCCTGGGGGAGGATCAGCCCCAGCATTTT. The V call is TRBV5-1, the J call TRBJ1-5, with D tentatively TRBD1 (5 bases). Germline CDR1 is SGHRS and CDR2 is YFSETQ. The CDR3 is made up of 14 amino acids. Trimming pared 4 bases from V and 5 bases from J, leaving 13 bases between.

This clonotype was counted a few times. The CDR3 bases are TGCAGTGCTAGATGGGACATTGTGGGCTACACCTTC. It is translated as CSARWDIVGYTF. V usage is TRBV20-1 and J usage is TRBJ1-2; perhaps TRBD1 as D (6 bases). Looked up from germline, CDR1 is DFQATT and CDR2 is SNEGSKA (reference sequence). The CDR3 sequence is 12 residues long. V was cut by 2 bases and J by 8 bases, with 12 bases left in between.

This clonotype was seen at least ten times. The chain carries TRBV2 and TRBJ1-5; 8 nucleotides line up with TRBD1. The CDR3 runs to 14 residues. Germline-derived CDR1 and CDR2 are SNHLY and FYNNEI. J lost 3 bases, V lost 6 bases, and 4 bases had no gene match. The CDR3 loop is CASSGQGANQPQHF. The CDR3, as DNA: TGTGCCAGCAGCGGACAGGGAGCCAATCAGCCCCAGCATTTT.

The chain combines TRBV12-3 or TRBV12-4 with TRBJ2-4; D may correspond to TRBD1 or TRBD2 (5 bases each). This CDR3 has 18 residues. V lost 4 bases to trimming and J lost 1 base, with 20 bases between them. The CDR3 coding sequence is TGTGCCAGCAGTTGTAGAAGGATGGGGGATGGGGCCAAAAACATTCAGTACTTC. This gives the protein CASSCRRMGDGAKNIQYF.

This clonotype was seen at least ten times. The V call is TRBV19, the J call TRBJ2-5; 12 bases match TRBD2. V lost 5 bases and J lost 5; bases outside the gene matches: 12. This CDR3 has 17 residues. Germline assignment: CDR1 LNHDA and CDR2 SQIVND (reference sequence). The CDR3 loop reads CASSLFPGLAGPETQYF. The CDR3 DNA is TGTGCCAGTAGTCTGTTCCCCGGACTAGCGGGGCCGGAGACCCAGTACTTC.

This clonotype was seen at least ten times. The rearrangement uses TRBV5-1 and TRBJ1-2, with 8 bases that match TRBD1. Germline V lookup: CDR1 SGHRS, CDR2 YFSETQ. The CDR3 loop spans 18 amino acids. The trim removed 4 bases at V and 7 bases at J, leaving 21 bases unmatched. CDR3: CASSPFGQGGPLTIGYTF. Here the CDR3 DNA reads TGCGCCAGCAGCCCGTTTGGACAGGGAGGCCCATTAACTATTGGCTACACCTTC.

This clonotype showed up many times. The rearrangement links TRBV10-3 to TRBJ1-2; 8 positions agree with TRBD1. V lost 4 bases to trimming and J lost 14 bases; unmatched junction nucleotides: 12. The CDR3 spans 13 residues. Germline V lookup: CDR1 ENHRY, CDR2 SYGVKD. CDR3: CAISGDRSLPLTF. Written as DNA, the CDR3 is TGTGCCATCAGTGGGGACAGGAGCCTACCGTTGACCTTC.